This TCR beta chain is from a study of blood T cells in healthy people across ages. Study-level findings and limits: Long-lived and aged donors differed, with more naive CD4+ cells and higher diversity in the long-lived. It was found that TCR beta diversity correlated strongly with the percentage of naive T cells.

Russia was home to the donors, healthy Caucasian individuals aged about 6 to 90. With each sample, at least 5 micrograms of total RNA were extracted. Worth noting for this clonotype: Its antigen is still unknown.

Using a J-beta primer mix together with a sample-barcoded 5' primer, a second PCR was run for about 6 to 11 cycles. One entry per CDR3 protein, called by TCRdb with MiXCR from the 5' RACE reads. The table has roughly 800,000 distinct CDR3 sequences, 58% seen once. The CDR3 extends over 14 amino acids. Trimming took off 7 bases at V and 5 bases at J, with 18 bases between the two ends. Germline CDR1 SQVTM, CDR2 ANQGSEA. The sequence came from a man aged 25 to 40 in good health. The chain is built from TRBV29-1 and TRBJ2-1; a weak D match, TRBD1 (6 bases). The source material was blood. The DNA of the CDR3 is TGCAGCGGCCACAGGGCGTCTTCTAACAATGAGCAGTTCTTC. It yields the protein CSGHRASSNNEQFF.